This T cell receptor (beta chain) stems from a study of blood T cell repertoires in COVID-19. CDR1 SGHVS and CDR2 FQNEAQ come from the germline V gene. CDR3 length equals 19 residues. Germline trimming cut 7 bases from V and 0 bases from J; bases unmatched to any gene: 17. Generated by immunoSEQ multiplex PCR, the TCRdb table keeps only in-frame clones and is missing some. The repertoire holds about 180,000 clones, with about 85% as singletons. This receptor was taken from a man older than 75 with COVID-19, enrolled during active disease. V usage is TRBV7-8 and J usage is TRBJ1-1; 10 bases map to TRBD1. Material: peripheral blood. CDR3 region: CASKYWTGGRLLMNTEAFF. Here the CDR3 DNA reads TGTGCCAGCAAATATTGGACAGGGGGTCGTCTTCTTATGAACACTGAAGCTTTCTTT.